This passage covers 2 T cell receptor beta chains from one sample sequenced in a study of blood T cells in healthy people across ages. Primers used in a second PCR of roughly 6 to 12 cycles were a sample-barcoded 5' primer and a J-beta primer mix. TCRdb reprocessed the 5' RACE reads via MiXCR and lists one record per CDR3 protein. The sample gives approximately 850,000 distinct CDR3 sequences, about 42% of which show up once; 15% to 25% is in the top ten. Source material: blood. The source of these receptors is a man aged 60 to 75 in good health.

There are many counts of this clonotype. The chain employs TRBV5-1 and TRBJ2-1, with TRBD1 identical over 9 bases. Germline trimming cut 2 bases from V and 4 bases from J; bases unmatched to any gene: 10. From germline, CDR1 is SGHRS and CDR2 YFSETQ. The CDR3 has 17 residues. The CDR3 DNA reads TGCGCCAGCAGCTTCCTACCCTCCGGGACAGGGTACAATGAGCAGTTCTTC. Translated: CASSFLPSGTGYNEQFF.

The rearrangement links TRBV6-2 or TRBV6-3 to TRBJ1-5; D remains unclear. CDR3 length: 14 amino acids. The V gene lost 6 bases and the J gene lost 4 bases, with 13 bases spanning the gap. CDR1 is MNHEY, CDR2 SVGEGT, per germline. The CDR3 nucleotides read TGTGCCAGCAGCTCCGATGGCCTTAATCAGCCCCAGCATTTT. Residues: CASSSDGLNQPQHF.